The next 31 T cell receptor beta chains were all read from a single sample in a study of blood T cells in healthy people across ages. The authors ran a second PCR of 7 to 11 cycles using a sample-barcoded 5' primer and a J-beta primer mix. TCRdb called the 5' RACE reads again in MiXCR, with one record for every CDR3 protein. The sample yields about a million distinct CDR3 sequences, roughly 50% seen once. What was sequenced was blood. The origin of the receptors is a man aged 25 to 40 in good health.

A note on this clonotype: Mismatch with germline at one junction end may stem from a read error. This chain connects TRBV7-9 to TRBJ2-7; TRBD1 matches 7 bases. Germline loops: CDR1 SEHNR, CDR2 FQNEAQ (reference sequence). The CDR3 is 17 residues long. CDR3 sequence: CACSLESGQLSSYEQYF. The CDR3 nucleotides are TGTGCCTGCAGCTTAGAGTCGGGACAGTTGAGCTCCTACGAGCAGTACTTC. Complete variable domain (other parts from reference TRBV7-9 and TRBJ2-7): DTGVSQNPRHKITKRGQNVTFRCDPISEHNRLYWYRQTLGQGPEFLTYFQNEAQLEKSRLLSDRFSAERPKGSFSTLEIQRTEQGDSAMYLCACSLESGQLSSYEQYFGPGTRLTVT.

At least ten counts were recorded for this clonotype. The J gene is TRBJ2-2, the V gene TRBV4-1; 10 nucleotides align to TRBD2. J was trimmed by 1 base and V by 1 base; bases with no gene match: 0. The germline V gene has CDR1 MGHRA and CDR2 YSYEKL. This CDR3 has 16 residues. CDR3 coding DNA: TGCGCCAGCAGCCAAGGGACTAGCGGGAACACCGGGGAGCTGTTTTTT. Its protein is CASSQGTSGNTGELFF.

The chain carries TRBV28 and TRBJ1-1, with D unclear. The V end was cut by 5 bases, the J end by 5 bases, with 9 bases between. Germline V gene sequence: CDR1 MDHEN, CDR2 SYDVKM. The CDR3 is made up of 12 amino acids. CDR3 sequence (DNA): TGTGCCAGCAGTCTTCAGTTGACTGAAGCTTTCTTT. Encoded protein: CASSLQLTEAFF.

With respect to this clonotype: A read error is possible here, since a much larger clone lies one base away. V usage is TRBV5-1 and J usage is TRBJ2-7, with D possibly being TRBD1 or TRBD2 (5 bases each). V was trimmed by 3 bases and J by 5 bases, leaving 18 bases between them. This CDR3 contains 15 residues. CDR1 is SGHRS and CDR2 is YFSETQ in the germline V gene. The CDR3 DNA sequence: TGCGCCAGCAGCTCGACCGGGACGGTACCCGACGAGCAGTACTTC. Translation gives CASSSTGTVPDEQYF.

The chain is built from TRBV5-1 and TRBJ2-1, with 8 positions matching TRBD2. This CDR3 contains 14 residues. V was clipped by 5 bases and J by 6 bases; unmatched bases: 7. From germline, CDR1 is SGHRS and CDR2 YFSETQ. The CDR3 nucleotides are TGCGCCAGCAGAGTAGCGGGGAGAAGCAATGAGCAGTTCTTC. Translating it yields CASRVAGRSNEQFF.

This sequence joins TRBV5-4 and TRBJ2-7; D uncertain. The better agreement between TRBJ2-4 and the DNA end casts doubt on the J call. CDR3 length: 14 amino acids. Germline V gene sequence: CDR1 SGHNT, CDR2 YYREEE (reference sequence). The CDR3 DNA is TGTGCCAGCAGCGTGGAAGGGTCTAAAAACATTCAGTACTTC. It translates to CASSVEGSKNIQYF.

The rearrangement links TRBV6-2 or TRBV6-3 to TRBJ2-7; a possible D gene is TRBD2 (6 bases). There are 16 residues in the CDR3. The V gene lost 8 bases and the J gene lost 3 bases, with 23 bases spanning the gap. Germline V gives CDR1 MNHEY, CDR2 SVGEGT. CDR3 residues: CASAHFGAGNIYEQYF. For the CDR3, the DNA is TGTGCCAGCGCTCATTTTGGGGCGGGAAACATCTACGAGCAGTACTTC.

The chain uses TRBV7-2 and TRBJ2-5; D might be TRBD1 or TRBD2, each matching 6 bases. The DNA end favors TRBJ2-1, so the J call may be wrong. Germline V gene lookup returns CDR1 SGHTA and CDR2 FQGNSA. The CDR3 is made up of 14 amino acids. The CDR3 region is CASSLEGGGKTQFF. In nucleotides, the CDR3 is TGTGCCAGCAGCTTAGAGGGGGGTGGAAAGACCCAGTTCTTC.

The genes are TRBV7-2 and TRBJ1-1; D is perhaps TRBD1 (6 bases). V was cut by 2 bases and J by 0 bases, with 16 bases left in between. The germline V gene encodes CDR1 SGHTA and CDR2 FQGNSA. CDR3 length equals 17 residues. The CDR3 is CASSLNQGGGMNTEAFF. The CDR3 nucleotides are TGTGCCAGCAGCTTAAACCAGGGTGGGGGCATGAACACTGAAGCTTTCTTT.

This clonotype occurred a few times. J is TRBJ2-1 and V is TRBV4-2; D remains unclear. The V and J ends lost 4 bases and 5 bases respectively, with 12 bases between them. The CDR3 totals 14 residues. Germline-derived CDR1 and CDR2 are LGHNA and YNFKEQ. The CDR3 sequence is CASSPLGVNNEQFF. The CDR3, as DNA: TGTGCCAGCAGCCCCCTAGGTGTTAACAATGAGCAGTTCTTC.

The V call is TRBV27, the J call TRBJ1-1, with 7 nucleotides matching TRBD1. CDR3 length equals 16 residues. CDR1 is MNHEY, CDR2 SMNVEV, per germline (reference sequence). The trim removed 5 bases at V and 1 base at J, leaving 10 bases unmatched. CDR3 coding DNA: TGTGCCAGCAGTCCCCACAGGGGCCCTGCGAACACTGAAGCTTTCTTT. Amino acids: CASSPHRGPANTEAFF.

The rearrangement links TRBV28 to TRBJ2-2; D ambiguous. V was shortened by 6 bases and J by 3 bases, with 11 bases between the two germline ends. The CDR3 length is 14 residues. Germline CDR1 MDHEN, CDR2 SYDVKM. CDR3 DNA: TGTGCCAGCAGAACCAGACCTGACACCGGGGAGCTGTTTTTT. This gives the protein CASRTRPDTGELFF.

The chain combines TRBV28 with TRBJ1-5, with no clear D. CDR1 and CDR2 from the germline V gene are MDHEN and SYDVKM. This CDR3 region has 15 residues. The ends were cut back, 3 bases at V and 1 base at J, with 10 bases in the middle. The chain's CDR3 is CASSLGIWSNQPQHF. CDR3 sequence (DNA): TGTGCCAGCAGTTTGGGGATTTGGAGCAATCAGCCCCAGCATTTT.

The CDR3 DNA is TGCGCCAGCAGCCAAGACATTGGGACTAGCGGGGAGCTGTTTTTT. Translated: CASSQDIGTSGELFF. The chain uses TRBV4-1 and TRBJ2-2; 8 bases agree with TRBD2. After removal of 0 bases from V and 7 bases from J, the junction contained 4 bases not matched to a gene. The CDR3 loop spans 15 amino acids. The germline V gene has CDR1 MGHRA and CDR2 YSYEKL.

V gene TRBV7-2 combines with J gene TRBJ2-1; the D is unclear. Germline loops: CDR1 SGHTA, CDR2 FQGNSA. Trimming shortened V by 4 bases and J by 8 bases, and 18 bases separated the two germline ends. The CDR3 contains 15 residues. The CDR3 region has the DNA TGTGCCAGCAGCTCCCCCATTGGGCGGATGGATGAGCAGTTCTTC. Residues: CASSSPIGRMDEQFF.

Concerning this clonotype: A read error may produce the germline difference seen at one junction end. V is TRBV4-1 and J is TRBJ2-1; maybe TRBD2 (5 bases). The CDR3 runs 12 residues. Germline V gene lookup returns CDR1 MGHRA and CDR2 YSYEKL. CDR3 loop: CAGSQERNEQFF. As DNA, the CDR3 is TGCGCCGGCAGCCAAGAGCGGAATGAGCAGTTCTTC.

The chain joins TRBV27 to TRBJ1-2; 7 bases are a match to TRBD1. V trimming: 2 bases; J trimming: 2 bases; junction bases outside the gene matches: 2. Per the germline V gene, CDR1 is MNHEY and CDR2 is SMNVEV (reference sequence). This CDR3 is 14 amino acids long. DNA for the CDR3: TGTGCCAGCAGTTTAGAGGGACAGAACTATGGCTACACCTTC. This translates into CASSLEGQNYGYTF.

This clonotype was detected a few times. The J gene is TRBJ2-5, the V gene TRBV29-1; 7 bases are a match to TRBD2. V trimming: 8 bases; J trimming: 5 bases; junction bases outside the gene matches: 8. This CDR3 is 12 amino acids long. Germline CDR1 SQVTM, CDR2 ANQGSEA. The CDR3 region has the DNA TGCAGCTCTCAGCGGGGACGGGAGACCCAGTACTTC. This encodes CSSQRGRETQYF. Together with reference TRBV29-1 and TRBJ2-5, the CDR3 gives the full variable domain: SAVISQKPSRDICQRGTSLTIQCQVDSQVTMMFWYRQQPGQSLTLIATANQGSEATYESGFVIDKFPISRPNLTFSTLTVSNMSPEDSSIYLCSSQRGRETQYFGPGTRLLVL.

In nucleotides, the CDR3 is TGTGCCAGCAGTGAAGTAGAACCTTACTATGGCTACACCTTC. Amino acids: CASSEVEPYYGYTF. The genes are TRBV6-1 and TRBJ1-2, with no clear D. V was cut by 1 base and J by 3 bases, with 9 bases left in between. Germline V gene data show CDR1 as MNHNS and CDR2 as SASEGT. The length of the CDR3 is 14 residues.

About this clonotype itself: The junction departs from germline at one end; a sequencing error may be responsible. The J gene is TRBJ2-3, the V gene TRBV11-1, with a tentative D call TRBD1 (7 bases). Germline CDR1 reads SGHAT; CDR2 reads FQDESV (reference sequence). The CDR3 consists of 16 residues. In DNA form, the CDR3 reads TGTGCCAGCAGCTTACCAGGGGGGCGGAGGGCAGATAAGCAGTATTTT. Encoded protein: CASSLPGGRRADKQYF.

This clonotype was observed many times. A much larger clone is a single base away; this may be a read error. The chain uses TRBV7-2 and TRBJ2-1; maybe TRBD2 (6 bases). The J call may be faulty, since TRBJ2-7 better matches the DNA end. CDR3 length equals 16 residues. Germline CDR1 is SGHTA and CDR2 is FQGNSA. The CDR3 DNA follows: TGTGCCAGCAGCTTAGGGGGGGAGCCCTCCTACAATGAGCAGTACTTC. Translated, it gives CASSLGGEPSYNEQYF.

The V gene is TRBV6-5, the J gene TRBJ2-1; 7 positions match TRBD1. V dropped 5 bases and J dropped 9; count of bases not matched to a gene: 10. The germline V gene encodes CDR1 MNHEY and CDR2 SVGAGI. The CDR3 extends over 14 amino acids. CDR3 in DNA: TGTGCCAGCAGTGAGACAGGGTTGGTAGGTGAGCAGTTCTTC. Translating gives CASSETGLVGEQFF.

The chain recombines TRBV12-3 or TRBV12-4 with TRBJ2-7; D is unclear. The DNA end favors TRBJ2-5, so the J call may be wrong. This CDR3 spans 13 amino acids. CDR3 in amino acids: CASGSMAQETQYF. CDR3 nucleotides: TGTGCCAGCGGTTCCATGGCCCAAGAGACCCAGTACTTC.

This clonotype was observed a few times. The chain recombines TRBV20-1 with TRBJ1-6; no reliable D call. Germline lookup yields CDR1 DFQATT and CDR2 SNEGSKA (reference sequence). Deletions cut 5 bases from V and 13 bases from J, with 15 bases between. The CDR3 totals 12 residues. CDR3 coding DNA: TGCAGTGCTGAGGGCCAAGAACCTCCCCTCCACTTT. It specifies CSAEGQEPPLHF.

This clonotype was counted once. The J gene is TRBJ1-1, the V gene TRBV29-1; D might be TRBD1 (5 bases). The germline CDR1 and CDR2 sequences are SQVTM and ANQGSEA. This CDR3 is built from 12 residues. Trimming stripped 0 bases from V and 3 bases from J, with 5 bases between. This CDR3 reads CSVEEGHTEAFF. The CDR3 bases are TGCAGCGTTGAAGAGGGGCACACTGAAGCTTTCTTT.

The rearrangement links TRBV4-2 to TRBJ2-7; D possibly corresponds to TRBD2 (6 bases). Trimming pared 4 bases from V and 0 bases from J, leaving 13 bases between. Germline assignment: CDR1 LGHNA and CDR2 YNFKEQ. This CDR3 has 15 amino acids. The CDR3 is CASSRGTLVSYEQYF. CDR3 nucleotides: TGTGCCAGCAGCCGCGGGACTTTAGTCTCCTACGAGCAGTACTTC.

This clonotype was detected a few times. This chain joins TRBV5-1 and TRBJ2-3, with 7 positions matching TRBD1. This CDR3 region has 16 residues. The V gene end was trimmed by 4 bases and the J gene end by 0 bases; junction bases not matched to a gene: 8. Germline V lookup: CDR1 SGHRS, CDR2 YFSETQ. For the CDR3, the DNA is TGCGCCAGCAGCATCCAGGACAGGAGTAGCACAGATACGCAGTATTTT. This encodes CASSIQDRSSTDTQYF.

V gene TRBV11-2 combines with J gene TRBJ2-3; 7 bases line up with TRBD2. The CDR3 loop spans 14 amino acids. In germline, CDR1 is SGHAT, CDR2 FQNNGV. V lost 5 bases and J lost 2; bases outside the gene matches: 4. The DNA for the CDR3 is TGTGCCAGCAGCACCCGGGACTACACAGATACGCAGTATTTT. Amino acid sequence: CASSTRDYTDTQYF.

This chain joins TRBV4-2 and TRBJ1-4; D not certain. CDR1 and CDR2 from the germline V gene are LGHNA and YNFKEQ. Trimming cost V 5 bases and J 3 bases, with 13 bases left between them. The CDR3 is made up of 15 amino acids. The CDR3 coding sequence is TGTGCCAGCAGCGGAGCCCAGGTCCCTAATGAAAAACTGTTTTTT. Translated, it gives CASSGAQVPNEKLFF.

This clonotype was seen a handful of times. The chain couples TRBV5-6 to TRBJ2-7; tentatively, D is TRBD1 (6 bases). The V and J ends lost 3 bases and 1 base respectively, with 17 bases between them. Germline V CDR1 and CDR2: SGHDT, YYEEEE. The CDR3 length is 16 residues. The CDR3: CASSSPRTVGSYEQYF. CDR3 in DNA: TGTGCCAGCAGCTCGCCTCGGACAGTGGGATCCTACGAGCAGTACTTC.

The chain uses TRBV6-5 and TRBJ2-4, with 9 bases that match TRBD1. With the DNA end fitting TRBJ2-7 better, the J assignment may be wrong. The CDR3 length is 15 residues. Germline CDR1 reads MNHEY; CDR2 reads SVGAGI. The CDR3 nucleotides read TGTGCCAGCAGTTATGGAGGGGACAGGGCCTACGAGCAGTACTTC. Protein: CASSYGGDRAYEQYF.